This T cell receptor (beta chain) was captured by sequencing in a study of beta chain features in type 1 diabetes. Points from the study as a whole: TCRB rearrangement may or may not be influenced by HLA type; here this remained unresolved.

Details on this clone: As yet, its antigen is unknown.

The authors reverse transcribed all of the isolated RNA, so sequencing captured expressed TCRB transcripts. Sequencing was performed with immunoSEQ multiplex PCR; in TCRdb, only in-frame clones are kept and a portion is missing. The table includes nearly 250,000 clones, around 65% detected once. The germline CDR1 and CDR2 sequences are SNHLY and FYNNEI. There are 13 residues in the CDR3. With 5 bases removed from V and 12 bases from J, the gap between germline ends came to 17 bases. The chain carries TRBV2 and TRBJ2-1; D is undetermined. The clonotype was recovered from a man aged 25-40 years in good health. Sequenced input: naive CD4+ T cells from blood. Here the CDR3 reads CASSQEAASGQFF. The CDR3 DNA sequence: TGTGCCAGCAGTCAAGAGGCTGCTAGTGGGCAGTTCTTC.